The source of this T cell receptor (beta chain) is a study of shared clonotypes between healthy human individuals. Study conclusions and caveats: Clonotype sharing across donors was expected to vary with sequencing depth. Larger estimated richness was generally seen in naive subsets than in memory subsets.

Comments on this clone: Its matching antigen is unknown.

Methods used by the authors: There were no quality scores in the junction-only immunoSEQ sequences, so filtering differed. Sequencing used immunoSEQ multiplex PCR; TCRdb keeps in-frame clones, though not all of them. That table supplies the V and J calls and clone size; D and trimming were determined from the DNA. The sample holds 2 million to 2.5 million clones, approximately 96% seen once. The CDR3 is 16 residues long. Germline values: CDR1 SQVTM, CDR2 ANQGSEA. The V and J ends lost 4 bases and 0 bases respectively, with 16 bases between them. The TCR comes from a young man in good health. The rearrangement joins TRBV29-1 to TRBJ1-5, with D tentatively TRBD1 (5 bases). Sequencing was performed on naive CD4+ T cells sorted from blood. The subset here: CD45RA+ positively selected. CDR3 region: CSVGGEGPLSNQPQHF. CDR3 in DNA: TGCAGCGTTGGGGGTGAGGGGCCCCTTAGCAATCAGCCCCAGCATTTT.